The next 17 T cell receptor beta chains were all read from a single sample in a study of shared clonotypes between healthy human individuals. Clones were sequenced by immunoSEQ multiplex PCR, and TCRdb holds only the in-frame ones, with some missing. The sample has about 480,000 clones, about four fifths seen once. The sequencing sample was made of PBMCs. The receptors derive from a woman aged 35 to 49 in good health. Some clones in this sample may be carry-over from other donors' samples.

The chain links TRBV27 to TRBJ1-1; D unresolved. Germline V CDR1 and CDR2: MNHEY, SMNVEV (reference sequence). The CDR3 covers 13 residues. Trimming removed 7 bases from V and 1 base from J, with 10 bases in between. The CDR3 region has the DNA TGTGCCAGCATCTCATTTACGAACACTGAAGCTTTCTTT. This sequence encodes CASISFTNTEAFF.

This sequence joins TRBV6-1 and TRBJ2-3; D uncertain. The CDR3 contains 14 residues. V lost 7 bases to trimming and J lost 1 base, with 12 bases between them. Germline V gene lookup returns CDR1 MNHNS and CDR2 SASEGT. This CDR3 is CASTGWVGTDTQYF. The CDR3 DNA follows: TGTGCCAGCACCGGGTGGGTGGGCACAGATACGCAGTATTTT.

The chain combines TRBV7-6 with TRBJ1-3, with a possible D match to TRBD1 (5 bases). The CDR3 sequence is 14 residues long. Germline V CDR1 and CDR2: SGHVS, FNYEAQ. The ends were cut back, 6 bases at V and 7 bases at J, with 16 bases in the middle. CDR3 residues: CASSRSGTMNTIYF. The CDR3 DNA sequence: TGTGCCAGCAGTCGGTCCGGGACGATGAACACCATATATTTT.

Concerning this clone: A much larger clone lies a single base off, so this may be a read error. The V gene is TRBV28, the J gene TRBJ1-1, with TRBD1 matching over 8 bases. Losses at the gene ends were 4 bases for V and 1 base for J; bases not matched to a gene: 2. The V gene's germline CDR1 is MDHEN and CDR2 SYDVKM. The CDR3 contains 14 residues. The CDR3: CASSSGTGNTEAFF. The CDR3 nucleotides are TGTGCCAGCAGTTCCGGGACAGGGAACACTGAAGCTTTCTTT. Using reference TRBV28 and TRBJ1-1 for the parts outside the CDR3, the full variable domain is DVKVTQSSRYLVKRTGEKVFLECVQDMDHENMFWYRQDPGLGLRLIYFSYDVKMKEKGDIPEGYSVSREKKERFSLILESASTNQTSMYLCASSSGTGNTEAFFGQGTRLTVV.

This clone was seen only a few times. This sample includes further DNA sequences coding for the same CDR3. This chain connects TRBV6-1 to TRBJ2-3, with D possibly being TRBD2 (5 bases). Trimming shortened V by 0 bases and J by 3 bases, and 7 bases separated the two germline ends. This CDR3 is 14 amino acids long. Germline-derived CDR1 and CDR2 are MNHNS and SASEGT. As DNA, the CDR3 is TGTGCCAGCAGTGAAGCCTCGGGAACAGATACGCAGTATTTT. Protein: CASSEASGTDTQYF.

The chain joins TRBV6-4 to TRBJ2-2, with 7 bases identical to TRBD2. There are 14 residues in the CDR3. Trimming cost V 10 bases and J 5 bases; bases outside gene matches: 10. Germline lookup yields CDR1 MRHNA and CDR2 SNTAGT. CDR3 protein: CATRRLAATGELFF. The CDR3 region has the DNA TGTGCCACCCGAAGACTAGCAGCTACCGGGGAGCTGTTTTTT.

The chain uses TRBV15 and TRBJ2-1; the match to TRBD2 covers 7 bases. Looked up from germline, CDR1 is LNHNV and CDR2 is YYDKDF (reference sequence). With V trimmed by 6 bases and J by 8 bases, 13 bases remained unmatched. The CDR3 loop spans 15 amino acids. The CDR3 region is CATRGGAGWSHEQFF. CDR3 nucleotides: TGTGCCACCAGGGGGGGAGCGGGATGGAGCCATGAGCAGTTCTTC.

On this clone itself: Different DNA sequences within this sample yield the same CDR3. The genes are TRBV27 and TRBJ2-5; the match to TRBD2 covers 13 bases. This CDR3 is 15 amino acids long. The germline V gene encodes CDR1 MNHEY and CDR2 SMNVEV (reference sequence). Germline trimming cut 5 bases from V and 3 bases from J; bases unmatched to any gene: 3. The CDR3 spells CASSLGTSGKETQYF. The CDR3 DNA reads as TGTGCCAGCAGTCTCGGGACTAGCGGGAAAGAGACCCAGTACTTC.

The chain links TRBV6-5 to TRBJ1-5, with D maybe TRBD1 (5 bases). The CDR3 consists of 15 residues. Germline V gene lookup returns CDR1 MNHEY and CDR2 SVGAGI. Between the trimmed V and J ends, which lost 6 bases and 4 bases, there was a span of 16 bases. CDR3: CASRKYTGTNQPQHF. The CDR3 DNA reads TGTGCCAGCAGAAAATATACAGGTACTAATCAGCCCCAGCATTTT.

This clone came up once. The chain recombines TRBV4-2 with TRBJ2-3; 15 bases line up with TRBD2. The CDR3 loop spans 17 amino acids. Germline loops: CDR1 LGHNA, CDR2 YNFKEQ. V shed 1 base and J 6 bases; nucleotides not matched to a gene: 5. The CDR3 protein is CASSQGTSGRAGDTQYF. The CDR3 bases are TGTGCCAGCAGCCAAGGGACTAGCGGGAGGGCGGGCGATACGCAGTATTTT.

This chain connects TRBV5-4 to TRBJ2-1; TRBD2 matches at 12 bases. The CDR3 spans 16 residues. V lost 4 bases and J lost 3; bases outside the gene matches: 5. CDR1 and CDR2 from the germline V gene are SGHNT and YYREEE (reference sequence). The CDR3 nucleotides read TGTGCCAGCAGCCCGGGACTAGCGGGCTACTACAATGAGCAGTTCTTC. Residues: CASSPGLAGYYNEQFF.

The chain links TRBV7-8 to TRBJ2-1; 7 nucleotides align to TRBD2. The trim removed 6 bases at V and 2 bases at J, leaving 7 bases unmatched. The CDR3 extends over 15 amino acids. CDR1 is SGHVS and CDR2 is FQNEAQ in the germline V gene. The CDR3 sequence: CASSATSVAYNEQFF. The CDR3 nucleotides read TGTGCCAGCAGTGCTACTAGCGTGGCCTACAATGAGCAGTTCTTC.

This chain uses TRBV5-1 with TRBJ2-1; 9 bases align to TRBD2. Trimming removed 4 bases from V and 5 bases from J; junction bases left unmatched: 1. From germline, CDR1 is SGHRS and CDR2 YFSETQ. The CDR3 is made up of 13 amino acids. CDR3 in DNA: TGCGCCAGCAGCAGCGGGAGGCACAATGAGCAGTTCTTC. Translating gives CASSSGRHNEQFF.

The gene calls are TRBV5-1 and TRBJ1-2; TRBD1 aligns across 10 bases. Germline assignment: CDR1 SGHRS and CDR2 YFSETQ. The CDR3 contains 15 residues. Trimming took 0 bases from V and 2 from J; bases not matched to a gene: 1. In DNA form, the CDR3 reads TGCGCCAGCAGCTTGGGGACAGGGGGGAACTATGGCTACACCTTC. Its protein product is CASSLGTGGNYGYTF.

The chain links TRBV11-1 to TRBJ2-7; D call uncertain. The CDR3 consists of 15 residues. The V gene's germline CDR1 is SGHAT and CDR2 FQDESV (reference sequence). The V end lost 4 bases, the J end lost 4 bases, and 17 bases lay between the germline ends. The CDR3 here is CASSSQRIWGYEQYF. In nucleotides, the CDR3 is TGTGCCAGCAGCTCCCAGCGAATCTGGGGATACGAGCAGTACTTC.

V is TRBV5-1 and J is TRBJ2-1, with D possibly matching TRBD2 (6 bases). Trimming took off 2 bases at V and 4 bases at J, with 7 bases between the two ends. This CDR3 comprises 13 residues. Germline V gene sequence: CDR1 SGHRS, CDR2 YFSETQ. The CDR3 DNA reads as TGCGCCAGCAGCTTCGGGACTTACAATGAGCAGTTCTTC. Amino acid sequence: CASSFGTYNEQFF.

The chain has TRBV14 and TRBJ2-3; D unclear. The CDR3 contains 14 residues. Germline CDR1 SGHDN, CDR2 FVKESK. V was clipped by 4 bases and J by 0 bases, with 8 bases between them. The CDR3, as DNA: TGTGCCAGCAGCCCCCTAAGGAGCACAGATACGCAGTATTTT. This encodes CASSPLRSTDTQYF.